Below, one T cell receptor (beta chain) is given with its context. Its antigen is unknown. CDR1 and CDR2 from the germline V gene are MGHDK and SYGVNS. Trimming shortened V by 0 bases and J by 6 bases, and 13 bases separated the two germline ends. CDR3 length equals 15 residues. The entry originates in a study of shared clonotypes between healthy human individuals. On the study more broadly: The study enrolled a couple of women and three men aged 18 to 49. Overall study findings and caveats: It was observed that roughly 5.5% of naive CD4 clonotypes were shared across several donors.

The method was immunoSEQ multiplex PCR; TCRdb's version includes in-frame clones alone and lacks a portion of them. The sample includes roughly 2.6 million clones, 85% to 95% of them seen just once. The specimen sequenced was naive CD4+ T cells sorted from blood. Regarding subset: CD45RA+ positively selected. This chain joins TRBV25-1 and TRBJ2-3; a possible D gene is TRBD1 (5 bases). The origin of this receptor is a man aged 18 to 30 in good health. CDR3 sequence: CASSEYKGLVDTQYF. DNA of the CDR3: TGTGCCAGCAGTGAATATAAGGGGCTTGTTGATACGCAGTATTTT.